One sample yielded the 18 T cell receptor beta chains listed below, sequenced in a study of response to subunit inactivated influenza vaccine. TCRdb re-derived calls from the RT-PCR reads in MiXCR, one entry per CDR3 protein. The data hold under 950,000 distinct CDR3 sequences, with less than 25% observed a single time. The sequences come from PBMCs from blood, collected 4 to 6 days after vaccination. Every receptor here comes from a man aged 50-60 years who received an inactivated influenza vaccine.

The rearrangement links TRBV28 to TRBJ2-5; 11 nucleotides align to TRBD2. The CDR3 runs to 15 residues. V trimming: 3 bases; J trimming: 3 bases; junction bases outside the gene matches: 3. In germline, CDR1 is MDHEN, CDR2 SYDVKM. The CDR3 loop reads CASSLQTSGKETQYF. The DNA of the CDR3 is TGTGCCAGCAGTTTGCAGACTAGCGGGAAAGAGACCCAGTACTTC.

J is TRBJ2-3 and V is TRBV6-5; 8 bases agree with TRBD2. CDR1 is MNHEY, CDR2 SVGAGI, per germline. The CDR3 is 16 residues long. After removal of 2 bases from V and 8 bases from J, the junction contained 12 bases not matched to a gene. CDR3 in amino acids: CASSYGRTSNRFTQYF. The DNA for the CDR3 is TGTGCCAGCAGTTACGGGAGGACTAGCAACAGGTTTACGCAGTATTTT.

The J gene is TRBJ1-2, the V gene TRBV29-1, with a weak D call TRBD1 (5 bases). This CDR3 has 11 residues. The V end was cut by 8 bases, the J end by 5 bases, with 12 bases between. Germline V gene lookup returns CDR1 SQVTM and CDR2 ANQGSEA. The CDR3 region is CSTPGPYGYTF. In nucleotides, the CDR3 is TGCAGCACACCGGGACCATATGGCTACACCTTC.

This clonotype was counted only a few times. J is TRBJ2-7 and V is TRBV27; D perhaps matches TRBD2 (5 bases). Germline V gene data show CDR1 as MNHEY and CDR2 as SMNVEV (reference sequence). The V and J ends lost 7 bases and 2 bases respectively, with 12 bases between them. This CDR3 has 13 residues. The CDR3 nucleotides read TGTGCCAGCACAAGAGGGAATCCCTACGAGCAGTACTTC. Its translation is CASTRGNPYEQYF.

This sequence joins TRBV20-1 and TRBJ2-3; 12 bases line up with TRBD2. The CDR3 is 14 amino acids. Per germline, CDR1 DFQATT and CDR2 SNEGSKA (reference sequence). V trimming: 8 bases; J trimming: 5 bases; junction bases outside the gene matches: 8. The CDR3 nucleotides are TGCAGTCCCTTGACTAGCGGGAGAGTAGATACGCAGTATTTT. The encoded protein is CSPLTSGRVDTQYF.

The chain is built from TRBV5-1 and TRBJ1-4; no firm D call. The germline V and J ends were trimmed by 1 base and 4 bases, with 14 bases remaining between them. Germline V lookup: CDR1 SGHRS, CDR2 YFSETQ. The CDR3 contains 16 residues. The CDR3: CASSLIGSELNEKLFF. In DNA, the CDR3 is TGCGCCAGCAGCTTGATTGGGTCAGAGCTTAATGAAAAACTGTTTTTT.

This sequence joins TRBV5-1 and TRBJ2-1, with a weak D call TRBD2 (6 bases). Germline CDR1 reads SGHRS; CDR2 reads YFSETQ. This CDR3 region has 15 residues. Trimming took 0 bases from V and 6 from J, leaving 13 bases between them. DNA of the CDR3: TGCGCCAGCAGCTTGGCCAATATGGGAGGCAATGAGCAGTTCTTC. Protein: CASSLANMGGNEQFF.

The chain recombines TRBV28 with TRBJ2-1; 9 positions match TRBD1. V shed 2 bases and J 10 bases; nucleotides not matched to a gene: 12. The germline CDR1 and CDR2 sequences are MDHEN and SYDVKM. CDR3 length equals 16 residues. In nucleotides, the CDR3 is TGTGCCAGCAGTTTAGCTCCGGGACAGGGTGAGCAAGAGCAGTTCTTC. As protein: CASSLAPGQGEQEQFF.

The V call is TRBV5-1, the J call TRBJ2-1; D is possibly TRBD1 (6 bases). The length of the CDR3 is 14 residues. V was pared by 1 base and J by 7 bases, with 12 bases between. CDR1 and CDR2 from the germline V gene are SGHRS and YFSETQ. The CDR3 loop is CASSLTGPLNEQFF. CDR3 DNA sequence: TGCGCCAGCAGCTTGACAGGGCCCCTTAATGAGCAGTTCTTC.

This clonotype has at least ten counts. The rearrangement links TRBV7-2 to TRBJ2-7; no definite D call. This CDR3 spans 14 amino acids. Germline CDR1 is SGHTA and CDR2 is FQGNSA. V shed 3 bases and J shed 3 bases, with 12 bases lying between them. The CDR3 nucleotides are TGTGCCAGCAGCTTCTCAGGACCTATCTACGAGCAGTACTTC. Protein sequence: CASSFSGPIYEQYF.

This clonotype was detected only a few times. The chain is built from TRBV4-1 and TRBJ2-2, with 10 bases lining up with TRBD2. The CDR3 is made up of 17 amino acids. CDR1 and CDR2 from the germline V gene are MGHRA and YSYEKL. After removal of 0 bases from V and 4 bases from J, the junction contained 5 bases not matched to a gene. This CDR3 reads CASSQDSPSGGTGELFF. For the CDR3, the DNA is TGCGCCAGCAGCCAAGATAGTCCTAGCGGGGGCACCGGGGAGCTGTTTTTT.

The J gene is TRBJ2-5, the V gene TRBV11-2, with 10 nucleotides matching TRBD2. The germline V gene encodes CDR1 SGHAT and CDR2 FQNNGV. After removal of 5 bases from V and 4 bases from J, the junction contained 4 bases not matched to a gene. CDR3 length equals 14 residues. CDR3 in amino acids: CASSPVAGGETQYF. Written as DNA, the CDR3 is TGTGCCAGCAGCCCCGTAGCGGGAGGAGAGACCCAGTACTTC.

This rearrangement joins TRBV11-1 to TRBJ2-2; D is perhaps TRBD1 (5 bases). Looked up from germline, CDR1 is SGHAT and CDR2 is FQDESV (reference sequence). CDR3 length: 17 residues. The ends were cut back, 1 base at V and 6 bases at J, with 18 bases in the middle. The CDR3 nucleotides are TGTGCCAGCAGCTTAGAGGGCCCCAGGGTCCGGTCCGGGGAGCTGTTTTTT. Translated, it gives CASSLEGPRVRSGELFF.

This clonotype was counted a few times. The chain has TRBV6-5 and TRBJ2-3; D is undetermined. CDR1 and CDR2 (germline): MNHEY, SVGAGI. V lost 2 bases and J lost 0, with 9 bases in between. The CDR3 length is 15 residues. CDR3 sequence: CASSYDRPSTDTQYF. The CDR3 bases are TGTGCCAGCAGTTACGATAGGCCTAGCACAGATACGCAGTATTTT.

The V and J genes are TRBV10-3 and TRBJ1-2; 9 bases map to TRBD1. V dropped 7 bases and J dropped 8; count of bases not matched to a gene: 5. The CDR3 is 12 amino acids. Germline CDR1 and CDR2: ENHRY and SYGVKD. This CDR3 reads CAITGTGFGYTF. Here the CDR3 DNA reads TGTGCCATCACCGGGACAGGGTTCGGCTACACCTTC.

The J gene is TRBJ2-5, the V gene TRBV28, with 11 nucleotides matching TRBD2. Germline-derived CDR1 and CDR2 are MDHEN and SYDVKM. The CDR3 length is 19 residues. The J segment lost 4 bases and the V segment lost 5 bases, leaving 18 bases of the junction unmatched. The CDR3 DNA sequence: TGTGCCAGCAGTCCGGGCAGGGCTACTAGCGGGAGCATCGGAGAGACCCAGTACTTC. Its protein is CASSPGRATSGSIGETQYF.

Only a few counts were recorded for this clonotype. This chain connects TRBV9 to TRBJ2-3, with D perhaps TRBD2 (6 bases). V lost 0 bases to trimming and J lost 3 bases, with 11 bases between them. CDR1 and CDR2 (germline): SGDLS, YYNGEE. This CDR3 has 15 residues. The CDR3 sequence: CASSVGLVRTDTQYF. CDR3 sequence (DNA): TGTGCCAGCAGCGTAGGACTAGTTAGAACAGATACGCAGTATTTT. Full variable domain (remainder filled in from reference TRBV9 and TRBJ2-3): DSGVTQTPKHLITATGQRVTLRCSPRSGDLSVYWYQQSLDQGLQFLIQYYNGEERAKGNILERFSAQQFPDLHSELNLSSLELGDSALYFCASSVGLVRTDTQYFGPGTRLTVL.

In DNA, the CDR3 is TGTGCCAGCATCCCCTACGGGGGAGGTGAGCAGTTCTTC. It codes for CASIPYGGGEQFF. This sequence joins TRBV2 and TRBJ2-1; tentatively, D is TRBD2 (6 bases). This CDR3 contains 13 residues. Germline CDR1 and CDR2: SNHLY and FYNNEI. Trimming pared 7 bases from V and 9 bases from J, leaving 16 bases between.